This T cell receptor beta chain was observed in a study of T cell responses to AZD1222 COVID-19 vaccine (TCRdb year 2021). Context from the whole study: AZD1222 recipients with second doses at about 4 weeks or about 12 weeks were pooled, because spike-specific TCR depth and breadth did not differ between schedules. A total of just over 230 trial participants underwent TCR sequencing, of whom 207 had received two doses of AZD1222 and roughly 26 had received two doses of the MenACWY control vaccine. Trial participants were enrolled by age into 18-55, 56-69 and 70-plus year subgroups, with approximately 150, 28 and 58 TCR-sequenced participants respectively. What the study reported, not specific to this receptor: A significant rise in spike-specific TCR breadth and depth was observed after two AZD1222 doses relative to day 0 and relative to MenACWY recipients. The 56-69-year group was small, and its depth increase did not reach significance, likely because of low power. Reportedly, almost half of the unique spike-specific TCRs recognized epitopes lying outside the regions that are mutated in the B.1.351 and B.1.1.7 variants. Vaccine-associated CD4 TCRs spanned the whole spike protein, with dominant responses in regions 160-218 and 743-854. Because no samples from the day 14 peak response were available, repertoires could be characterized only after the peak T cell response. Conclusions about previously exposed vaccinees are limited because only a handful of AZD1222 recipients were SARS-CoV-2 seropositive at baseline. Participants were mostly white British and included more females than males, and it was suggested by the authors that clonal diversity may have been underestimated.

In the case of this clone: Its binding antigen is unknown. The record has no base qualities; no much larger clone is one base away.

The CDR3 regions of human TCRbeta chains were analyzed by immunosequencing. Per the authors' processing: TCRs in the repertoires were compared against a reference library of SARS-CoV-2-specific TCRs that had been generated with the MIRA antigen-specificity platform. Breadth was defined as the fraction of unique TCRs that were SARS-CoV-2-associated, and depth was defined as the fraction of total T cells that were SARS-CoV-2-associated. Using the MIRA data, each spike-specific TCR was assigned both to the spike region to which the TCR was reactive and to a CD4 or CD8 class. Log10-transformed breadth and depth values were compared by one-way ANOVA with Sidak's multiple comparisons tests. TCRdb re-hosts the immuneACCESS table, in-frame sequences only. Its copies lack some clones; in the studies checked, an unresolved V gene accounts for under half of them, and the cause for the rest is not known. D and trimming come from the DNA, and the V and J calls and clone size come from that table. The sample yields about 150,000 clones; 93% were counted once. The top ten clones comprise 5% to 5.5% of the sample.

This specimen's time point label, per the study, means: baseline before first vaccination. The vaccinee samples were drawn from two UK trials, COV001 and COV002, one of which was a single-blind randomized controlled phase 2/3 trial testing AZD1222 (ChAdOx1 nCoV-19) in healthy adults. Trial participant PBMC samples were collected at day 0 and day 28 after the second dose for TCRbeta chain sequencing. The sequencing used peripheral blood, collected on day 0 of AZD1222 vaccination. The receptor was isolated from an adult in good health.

The CDR3 is CASSEINTGELFF. In nucleotide form, the sequence is TGTGCCAGCAGTGAGATAAACACCGGGGAGCTGTTTTTT. The rearranged chain carries TRBV2 and TRBJ2-2; the D gene is not confidently resolved. The CDR3, from cysteine to phenylalanine, totals 13 residues. The read is trimmed to its CDR3 DNA, 39 bases read in frame from base 1. Between the V and J ends, shortened by 3 bases and 2 bases respectively, the junction contains 4 bases. According to the germline V gene, CDR1 reads SNHLY and CDR2 reads FYNNEI. Where the CDR3 stops, the reference TRBV2 and TRBJ2-2 genes take over; the full variable domain is EPEVTQTPSHQVTQMGQEVILRCVPISNHLYFYWYRQILGQKVEFLVSFYNNEISEKSEIFDDQFSVERPDGSNFTLKIRSTKLEDSAMYFCASSEINTGELFFGEGSRLTVL.